This T cell receptor (beta chain) is drawn from a study of T cell changes during pregnancy in multiple sclerosis. The protocol was immunoSEQ multiplex PCR, while the TCRdb copy is restricted to in-frame clones and leaves out a portion. The sample has 40,000 to 50,000 clones; roughly nine tenths are singletons. Sequences were derived from CD4+ T cells from peripheral blood mononuclear cells, sampled in the first trimester of pregnancy. The TCR comes from a female donor with multiple sclerosis, enrolled in a pregnancy study.

The CDR3 DNA sequence: TGTGCCAGCAGCGTAGGTTCTCTTACAGATACGCAGTATTTT. It encodes CASSVGSLTDTQYF. This chain links TRBV9 with TRBJ2-3; D gene uncertain. The germline CDR1 and CDR2 sequences are SGDLS and YYNGEE. V shed 0 bases and J shed 3 bases, with 8 bases lying between them. There are 14 residues in the CDR3.